This T cell receptor (beta chain) was retrieved from a study of post-analysis software for immune sequencing data. The study, taken as a whole, reports: In multiple sclerosis, normalized Chao1 diversity was significantly below that of controls. Higher frequency in patients than in controls was seen for roughly five TRBV segments, with TRBV5-6, TRBV5-1 and TRBV20-1 among them. F measure clustering grouped samples strongly by preparation batch.

Each TCR beta cDNA library carried unique molecular identifiers. Around 450,000 cDNA molecules were recovered from an input of 1 to 10 million T cells. TCRdb re-called the PCR reads with MiXCR, one entry per CDR3 protein. This repertoire shows almost 700,000 distinct CDR3 sequences, approximately 60% found once; its top ten account for about 11%. Germline CDR1 WNHNN, CDR2 SYGVQD (reference sequence). The CDR3 covers 14 residues. V lost 7 bases and J 6 bases, leaving 18 bases between the germline ends. A word on this clonotype: As yet, its antigen is unknown.

The clonotype was recovered from a girl aged 2 to 9 with multiple sclerosis. The sample was blood. The chain joins TRBV10-1 to TRBJ1-1; D gene unclear. The CDR3 spells CASNDDGVIAEAFF. The CDR3, as DNA: TGCGCCAGCAATGACGATGGGGTGATCGCTGAAGCTTTCTTT.